The 21 T cell receptor beta chains listed next were all sequenced from one sample in a study of CD8+CD57+ T cells in acquired aplastic anemia. The TCR beta profiling, which covered VDJ combination and CDR3 sequence, was carried out using genomic DNA as the template. TCRdb re-called the reads through MiXCR, storing one row per CDR3 protein. The table includes around 200,000 distinct CDR3 sequences, roughly 56% detected once. The sample comprised sorted CD4+, CD8+, or CD8+CD57+ T cells (not recorded which) from PBMCs. The origin of the receptors is a human donor in good health, serving as a control.

The rearrangement joins TRBV19 to TRBJ2-5; the D gene is possibly TRBD1 (6 bases). This CDR3 comprises 13 residues. Per the germline V gene, CDR1 is LNHDA and CDR2 is SQIVND (reference sequence). The V end lost 4 bases, the J end lost 4 bases, and 10 bases lay between the germline ends. The CDR3 DNA reads TGTGCCAGTAGTACTACAGGGTTAGAGACCCAGTACTTC. This encodes CASSTTGLETQYF.

There are many counts of this clonotype. This sequence joins TRBV6-2 or TRBV6-3 and TRBJ2-7; 13 bases fit TRBD2. The CDR3 is made up of 15 amino acids. Germline V gene lookup returns CDR1 MNHEY and CDR2 SVGEGT. Trimming took 6 bases from V and 3 from J; bases not matched to a gene: 5. In nucleotides, the CDR3 is TGTGCCAGCAGAACTAGCGGGGGGGTCTTCTACGAGCAGTACTTC. The encoded protein is CASRTSGGVFYEQYF.

For the CDR3, the DNA is TGTGCCACCAGTGATCCCGACAGGGGGAACACTGAAGCTTTCTTT. It translates to CATSDPDRGNTEAFF. The chain joins TRBV24-1 to TRBJ1-1; 8 nucleotides line up with TRBD1. Germline lookup yields CDR1 KGHDR and CDR2 SFDVKD. J gave up 1 base and V 3 bases, and 3 bases lay outside the gene matches. The CDR3 has 15 residues.

This clonotype has a handful of counts. The chain links TRBV2 to TRBJ1-5; D is undetermined. The germline V gene encodes CDR1 SNHLY and CDR2 FYNNEI. V lost 7 bases, J lost 6 bases, and 10 bases lay in between. The CDR3 length is 12 residues. CDR3 DNA sequence: TGTGCCAGCAAGGGCGGAGGTCAGCCCCAGCATTTT. It codes for CASKGGGQPQHF.

Regarding this clonotype: The junction does not match germline at one end; this may be a read error. The gene calls are TRBV29-1 and TRBJ1-2; a possible D gene is TRBD1 (6 bases). The CDR3 spans 12 residues. In germline, CDR1 is SQVTM, CDR2 ANQGSEA. In DNA, the CDR3 is TGTAGCGTTGCAGGGGCTAAATATGGCTACACCTTC. Its protein is CSVAGAKYGYTF.

The chain uses TRBV12-3 or TRBV12-4 and TRBJ2-1, with 7 bases fitting TRBD2. With V trimmed by 8 bases and J by 8 bases, 21 bases remained unmatched. There are 17 residues in the CDR3. The CDR3 protein is CASSPPLRSLAPDEQFF. The DNA of the CDR3 is TGTGCCAGCTCACCACCCCTTAGGTCACTAGCGCCCGATGAGCAGTTCTTC.

This clonotype has ten or more counts. The V gene is TRBV14, the J gene TRBJ2-6; no definite D call. The CDR3 has 14 residues. The V and J ends lost 1 base and 1 base respectively, with 2 bases between them. Germline CDR1 and CDR2: SGHDN and FVKESK. In DNA, the CDR3 is TGTGCCAGCAGCCAAGGGTCTGGGGCCAACGTCCTGACTTTC. As protein: CASSQGSGANVLTF.

V and J are TRBV7-6 and TRBJ1-1, with TRBD1 matching 7 bases. V dropped 1 base and J dropped 1; count of bases not matched to a gene: 9. Germline-derived CDR1 and CDR2 are SGHVS and FNYEAQ. The CDR3 totals 17 residues. The CDR3 bases are TGTGCCAGCAGCTTAGGTCTGGTAGGGGGCGCGAACACTGAAGCTTTCTTT. This gives the protein CASSLGLVGGANTEAFF.

This clonotype has a count of ten or more. The V and J genes are TRBV24-1 and TRBJ2-7; either TRBD1 or TRBD2 may supply D (6 bases each). The V and J ends lost 0 bases and 4 bases respectively, with 15 bases between them. CDR3 size: 16 residues. Germline assignment: CDR1 KGHDR and CDR2 SFDVKD. CDR3 in amino acids: CATSDLGTSGEYEQYF. The CDR3 coding sequence is TGTGCCACCAGTGATTTGGGGACATCGGGAGAGTACGAGCAGTACTTC.

This clonotype was recorded once. CDR3 sequence: CATSPPLWAYGYTF. In DNA, the CDR3 is TGTGCCACCAGCCCACCCCTTTGGGCCTATGGCTACACCTTC. This sequence joins TRBV15 and TRBJ1-2; D unresolved. The CDR3 covers 14 residues. Germline V lookup: CDR1 LNHNV, CDR2 YYDKDF (reference sequence). The V gene lost 5 bases and the J gene lost 4 bases, with 14 bases spanning the gap.

This clonotype appeared many times. The V call is TRBV5-1, the J call TRBJ2-5, with 8 nucleotides matching TRBD1. V was pared by 5 bases and J by 6 bases, with 9 bases of the junction left unmatched. This CDR3 has 14 amino acids. Germline CDR1 and CDR2: SGHRS and YFSETQ. The CDR3, as DNA: TGCGCCAGCAGAACGACAGGGGTGGGAAAGACCCAGTACTTC. This encodes CASRTTGVGKTQYF.

Many counts were recorded for this clonotype. V and J are TRBV5-4 and TRBJ2-7; D possibly corresponds to TRBD1 (5 bases). V gave up 0 bases and J gave up 0 bases, with 16 bases separating them. The CDR3 contains 17 residues. Germline loops: CDR1 SGHNT, CDR2 YYREEE (reference sequence). The CDR3 DNA follows: TGTGCCAGCAGCTTGGTTGGGGCAGGAAGTAGCTCCTACGAGCAGTACTTC. Translated: CASSLVGAGSSSYEQYF.

The chain links TRBV29-1 to TRBJ1-2; D unclear. V was cut by 6 bases and J by 6 bases, with 11 bases left in between. CDR1 SQVTM and CDR2 ANQGSEA come from the germline V gene. The CDR3 has 11 amino acids. The CDR3 sequence: CSVGGRNGYTF. The CDR3 coding sequence is TGCAGCGTGGGAGGGAGGAATGGCTACACCTTC.

The rearrangement joins TRBV10-3 to TRBJ1-6; no definite D call. V was clipped by 8 bases and J by 8 bases, with 10 bases between them. The CDR3 length is 12 residues. Germline CDR1 and CDR2: ENHRY and SYGVKD. This CDR3 reads CAIGYMDSPLHF. CDR3 coding DNA: TGTGCCATCGGCTACATGGATTCACCCCTCCACTTT.

The chain is built from TRBV20-1 and TRBJ1-6, with unresolved D. The germline V gene has CDR1 DFQATT and CDR2 SNEGSKA (reference sequence). This CDR3 is built from 12 residues. Trimming removed 6 bases at V and 10 bases at J, with 13 bases between. CDR3 sequence reads: CSAIAGDSPLHF. CDR3 in DNA: TGCAGTGCCATCGCAGGAGACTCACCCCTCCACTTT.

The chain employs TRBV3-1 and TRBJ1-3; tentatively, D is TRBD1 (6 bases). V lost 0 bases and J 0 bases, leaving 9 bases between the germline ends. The CDR3 is 16 amino acids. Germline-derived CDR1 and CDR2 are LGHDT and YNNKEL (reference sequence). CDR3 residues: CASSQEGGASGNTIYF. CDR3 DNA: TGTGCCAGCAGCCAAGAGGGGGGGGCCTCTGGAAACACCATATATTTT.

The chain links TRBV20-1 to TRBJ1-5; 7 bases agree with TRBD1. CDR1 and CDR2 (germline): DFQATT, SNEGSKA (reference sequence). The CDR3 has 15 amino acids. J was trimmed by 2 bases and V by 3 bases; bases with no gene match: 7. This CDR3 is CSASDRARGNQPQHF. In DNA form, the CDR3 reads TGCAGTGCTAGCGACAGGGCGAGGGGCAATCAGCCCCAGCATTTT.

This clonotype has ten or more counts. The chain couples TRBV7-3 to TRBJ2-3; D gene unclear. V was pared by 1 base and J by 2 bases, with 10 bases between. CDR3 size: 15 residues. Germline V CDR1 and CDR2: SGHTA, FQGTGA. Written as DNA, the CDR3 is TGTGCCAGCAGCTTAATGGGCACATACACAGATACGCAGTATTTT. It codes for CASSLMGTYTDTQYF.

This chain links TRBV10-3 with TRBJ1-3, with TRBD1 identical over 9 bases. CDR1 and CDR2 (germline): ENHRY, SYGVKD. The CDR3 is 15 residues long. After removal of 6 bases from V and 0 bases from J, the junction contained 3 bases not matched to a gene. The CDR3 region is CAISRTGVSGNTIYF. For the CDR3, the DNA is TGTGCCATCAGCCGGACAGGGGTCTCTGGAAACACCATATATTTT.

The chain links TRBV19 to TRBJ1-4; D might be TRBD1 (5 bases). There are 13 residues in the CDR3. V was clipped by 11 bases and J by 8 bases, with 18 bases between them. CDR1 is LNHDA, CDR2 SQIVND, per germline (reference sequence). In DNA, the CDR3 is TGTGCCTGGGCCGGGACGGGAGCCGAAAAACTGTTTTTT. Protein: CAWAGTGAEKLFF.

J is TRBJ1-6 and V is TRBV15, with unresolved D. V was clipped by 9 bases and J by 8 bases, with 20 bases between them. CDR3 length: 15 residues. Germline V gene sequence: CDR1 LNHNV, CDR2 YYDKDF (reference sequence). The CDR3 nucleotides read TGTGCCACTACCTTACGCCAGGCGGGTGATTCACCCCTCCACTTT. Protein: CATTLRQAGDSPLHF.